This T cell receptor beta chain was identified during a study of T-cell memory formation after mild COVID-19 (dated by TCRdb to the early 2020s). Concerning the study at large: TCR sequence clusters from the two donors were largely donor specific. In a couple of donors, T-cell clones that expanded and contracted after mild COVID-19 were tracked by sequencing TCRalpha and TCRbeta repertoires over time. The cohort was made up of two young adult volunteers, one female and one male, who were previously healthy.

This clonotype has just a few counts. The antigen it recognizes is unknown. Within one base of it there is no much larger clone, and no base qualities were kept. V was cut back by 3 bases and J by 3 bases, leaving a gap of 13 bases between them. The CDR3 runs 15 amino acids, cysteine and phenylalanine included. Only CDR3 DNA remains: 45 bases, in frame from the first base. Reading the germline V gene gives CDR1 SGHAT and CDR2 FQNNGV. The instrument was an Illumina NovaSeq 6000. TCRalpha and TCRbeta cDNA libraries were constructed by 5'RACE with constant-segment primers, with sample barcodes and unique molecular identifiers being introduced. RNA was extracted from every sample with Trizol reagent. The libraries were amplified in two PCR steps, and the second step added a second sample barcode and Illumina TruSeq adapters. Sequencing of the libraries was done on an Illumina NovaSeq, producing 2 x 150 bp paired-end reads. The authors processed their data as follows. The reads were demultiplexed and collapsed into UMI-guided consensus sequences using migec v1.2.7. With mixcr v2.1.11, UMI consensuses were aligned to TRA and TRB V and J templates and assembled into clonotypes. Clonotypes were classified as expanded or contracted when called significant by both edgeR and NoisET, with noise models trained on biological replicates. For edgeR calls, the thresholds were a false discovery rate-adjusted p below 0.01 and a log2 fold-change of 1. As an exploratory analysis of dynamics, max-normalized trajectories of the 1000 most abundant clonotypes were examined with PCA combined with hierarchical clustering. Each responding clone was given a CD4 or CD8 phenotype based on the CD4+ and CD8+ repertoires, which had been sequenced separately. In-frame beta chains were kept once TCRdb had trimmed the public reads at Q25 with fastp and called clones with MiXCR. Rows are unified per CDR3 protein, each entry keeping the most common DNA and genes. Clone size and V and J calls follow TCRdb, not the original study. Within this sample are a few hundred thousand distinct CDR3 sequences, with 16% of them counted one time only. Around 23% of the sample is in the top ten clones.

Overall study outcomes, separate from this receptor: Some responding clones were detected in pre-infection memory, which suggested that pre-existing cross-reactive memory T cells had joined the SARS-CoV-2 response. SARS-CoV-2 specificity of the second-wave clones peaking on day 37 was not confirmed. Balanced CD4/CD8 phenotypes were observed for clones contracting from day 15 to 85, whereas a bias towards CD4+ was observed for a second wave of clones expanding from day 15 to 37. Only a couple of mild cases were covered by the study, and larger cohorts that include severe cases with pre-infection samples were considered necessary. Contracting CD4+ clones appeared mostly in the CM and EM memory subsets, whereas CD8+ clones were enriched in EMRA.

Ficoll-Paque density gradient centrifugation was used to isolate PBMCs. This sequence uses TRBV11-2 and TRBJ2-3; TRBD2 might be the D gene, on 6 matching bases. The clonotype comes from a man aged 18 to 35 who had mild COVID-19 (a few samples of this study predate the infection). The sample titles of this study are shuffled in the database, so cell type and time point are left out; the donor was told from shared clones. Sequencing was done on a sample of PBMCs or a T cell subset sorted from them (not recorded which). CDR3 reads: CASSFPGLRTDTQYF. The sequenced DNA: TGTGCCAGCAGCTTTCCCGGACTAAGGACAGATACGCAGTATTTT.